This passage covers 16 T cell receptor beta chains from one sample sequenced in a study of vaccination and CD4 T cells after COVID-19. These receptors are not linked to any known antigen. With the Oncomine TCR Beta short-read assay, DNA from cultured CD4+ T cells was sequenced. In this case, cultured CD4+ T cells provided the extracted genomic DNA. TCRdb processed the PCR reads anew with MiXCR; each CDR3 protein has one entry. The sample yields 8,000 to 10,000 distinct CDR3 sequences, nearly 35% seen once. The treatment: approximately nine-day PBMC culture with coronavirus spike peptide pools or control peptides (ViraFEST assay). Researchers collected the unexposed donor's CD4+ T cells before the COVID-19 pandemic (2011-2018). Sequencing was done on a sample of CD4+ T cells from blood, cultured in vitro. Receptors originate from a human donor in good health.

The chain links TRBV6-2 or TRBV6-3 to TRBJ2-7; D is possibly TRBD2 (6 bases). V lost 7 bases and J lost 1, with 17 bases in between. The CDR3 loop spans 15 amino acids. Germline V CDR1 and CDR2: MNHEY, SVGEGT. CDR3 sequence: CASTPVWAGSYEQYF. Written as DNA, the CDR3 is TGTGCCAGCACCCCGGTTTGGGCGGGATCCTACGAGCAGTACTTC.

This clonotype was seen only once. The chain carries TRBV28 and TRBJ2-7; perhaps TRBD2 as D (6 bases). Germline-derived CDR1 and CDR2 are MDHEN and SYDVKM. Trimming took off 2 bases at V and 6 bases at J, with 14 bases between the two ends. The CDR3 totals 14 residues. Here the CDR3 DNA reads TGTGCCAGCAGTTTAATGTGGGAGGACCTCGAGCAGTACTTC. It codes for CASSLMWEDLEQYF.

This clonotype turned up a few times. J is TRBJ2-5 and V is TRBV27; D not resolved. This CDR3 has 10 residues. V was shortened by 8 bases and J by 5 bases, with 6 bases between the two germline ends. Germline CDR1 reads MNHEY; CDR2 reads SMNVEV (reference sequence). CDR3 protein: CASGRETQYF. CDR3 coding DNA: TGTGCCAGCGGGCGGGAGACCCAGTACTTC.

This chain connects TRBV5-4 to TRBJ2-4; D possibly uses TRBD1 or TRBD2 (6 bases each). Germline-derived CDR1 and CDR2 are SGHNT and YYREEE (reference sequence). This CDR3 is 13 amino acids long. Trimming cost V 1 base and J 8 bases, with 10 bases left between them. The CDR3 is CASSLNREDIQYF. The CDR3 region has the DNA TGTGCCAGCAGCTTGAACAGGGAGGACATTCAGTACTTC.

V gene TRBV5-3 combines with J gene TRBJ2-7, with unresolved D. TRBV5-3 counts as an open reading frame of uncertain function. The V and J ends lost 4 bases and 4 bases respectively, with 21 bases between them. The CDR3 length is 16 residues. DNA for the CDR3: TGTGCCAGAAGCACGGCCCCTAGGATTAGATATTACGAGCAGTACTTC. Amino acids: CARSTAPRIRYYEQYF.

This clonotype was detected a few times. The rearrangement uses TRBV18 and TRBJ1-1; D gene unclear. CDR3 length: 17 residues. Germline assignment: CDR1 KGHSH and CDR2 LQKENI. V lost 1 base and J lost 1, with 16 bases in between. CDR3 nucleotides: TGTGCCAGCTCACCACTTCCTAGCAAGGTGGGGAACACTGAAGCTTTCTTT. This sequence encodes CASSPLPSKVGNTEAFF.

V usage is TRBV6-1 and J usage is TRBJ2-2, with 8 bases fitting TRBD2. The CDR3 extends over 15 amino acids. Trimming at V came to 8 bases and at J to 3 bases, leaving 8 bases not matched to a gene. In germline, CDR1 is MNHNS, CDR2 SASEGT. In DNA form, the CDR3 reads TGTGCCAGCTATTACGGCGGGAGGTACACCGGGGAGCTGTTTTTT. The encoded protein is CASYYGGRYTGELFF.

The table lists this clonotype with a few counts. The J gene is TRBJ2-1, the V gene TRBV5-4, with 7 bases that match TRBD1. V gave up 4 bases and J gave up 6 bases; unmatched junction bases: 7. The germline V gene has CDR1 SGHNT and CDR2 YYREEE (reference sequence). The CDR3 consists of 14 residues. The CDR3 spells CASSHRDSLNEQFF. The CDR3, as DNA: TGTGCCAGCAGCCACCGGGACAGCCTCAATGAGCAGTTCTTC.

This clonotype was seen more than once but under ten times. V usage is TRBV27 and J usage is TRBJ1-5; TRBD1 is a possible D gene (5 bases). Germline V gene lookup returns CDR1 MNHEY and CDR2 SMNVEV (reference sequence). The CDR3 runs to 16 residues. Trimming left V 5 bases short and J 7 bases short, with 21 bases between. Here the CDR3 DNA reads TGTGCCAGCAGTCCTAGCCCACCCGGGGCCTACCAGCCCCAGCATTTT. Its translation is CASSPSPPGAYQPQHF.

This clonotype has a single count. The chain joins TRBV28 to TRBJ2-7; 9 positions match TRBD1. V lost 4 bases to trimming and J lost 4 bases; unmatched junction nucleotides: 5. The CDR3 loop spans 14 amino acids. Germline V gene sequence: CDR1 MDHEN, CDR2 SYDVKM. The CDR3 protein is CASSSGQGPYEQYF. CDR3 nucleotide sequence: TGTGCCAGCAGTTCAGGACAGGGGCCGTACGAGCAGTACTTC.

The genes are TRBV27 and TRBJ2-7; 8 positions agree with TRBD1. Germline-derived CDR1 and CDR2 are MNHEY and SMNVEV (reference sequence). V dropped 0 bases and J dropped 6; count of bases not matched to a gene: 7. The CDR3 covers 15 residues. CDR3: CASSLSQGGSTEQYF. DNA for the CDR3: TGTGCCAGCAGTTTATCACAGGGGGGTTCTACCGAGCAGTACTTC.

V usage is TRBV29-1 and J usage is TRBJ2-1; D unclear. Trimming stripped 6 bases from V and 4 bases from J, with 10 bases between. The CDR3 runs to 12 residues. Germline values: CDR1 SQVTM, CDR2 ANQGSEA. CDR3 region: CSVSTDYNEQFF. CDR3 DNA: TGCAGCGTCTCCACAGATTACAATGAGCAGTTCTTC.

V and J are TRBV9 and TRBJ2-5, with TRBD2 matching over 10 bases. The ends lost 3 bases at V and 4 bases at J; junction bases unmatched: 3. The CDR3 is 14 amino acids. Germline CDR1 SGDLS, CDR2 YYNGEE. Here the CDR3 reads CASSASGSPETQYF. For the CDR3, the DNA is TGTGCCAGCAGCGCTAGCGGGAGTCCAGAGACCCAGTACTTC.

The V and J genes are TRBV6-5 and TRBJ2-7; D remains ambiguous. There are 14 residues in the CDR3. Looked up from germline, CDR1 is MNHEY and CDR2 is SVGAGI. The V gene lost 4 bases and the J gene lost 0 bases, with 10 bases spanning the gap. The CDR3 loop reads CASSLNRNSYEQYF. The CDR3, as DNA: TGTGCCAGCAGTTTGAATAGAAACTCCTACGAGCAGTACTTC.

The V gene is TRBV7-9, the J gene TRBJ2-1, with D maybe TRBD1 (6 bases). CDR3 length: 15 residues. Germline lookup yields CDR1 SEHNR and CDR2 FQNEAQ (reference sequence). V lost 1 base to trimming and J lost 5 bases, with 12 bases between them. The CDR3 DNA reads as TGTGCCAGCAGCTTAGTAAGGACAGAACACAATGAGCAGTTCTTC. Its translation: CASSLVRTEHNEQFF.

This clonotype is judged medium-sized. The rearrangement links TRBV27 to TRBJ1-2, with 9 bases fitting TRBD1. V was pared by 6 bases and J by 5 bases, with 7 bases of the junction left unmatched. CDR3 length: 14 amino acids. The germline V gene encodes CDR1 MNHEY and CDR2 SMNVEV (reference sequence). The CDR3 sequence is CASRPTGGAYGYTF. The CDR3 nucleotides are TGTGCCAGCAGACCCACAGGGGGCGCGTATGGCTACACCTTC.